The source of this TCR beta chain is a study of CD8 T cells in Susac syndrome. V dropped 2 bases and J dropped 6 bases, with 13 bases sitting between them. This CDR3 has 14 residues. The germline CDR1 and CDR2 sequences are SGHTA and FQGNSA. Random-hexamer reverse transcription was applied to roughly 0.5 to 1 ug RNA. A multiplex approach, immunoSEQ multiplex PCR, amplified TCR beta CDR3 across 54 Vbeta and 13 Jbeta. TCRdb processed the immunoSEQ multiplex PCR reads anew with MiXCR; each CDR3 protein has one entry. This table has roughly 80,000 distinct CDR3 sequences, just under 95% appearing once. Material for sequencing was CD8+ T cells from PBMCs. The clonotype comes from a human donor in good health. The J gene is TRBJ1-1, the V gene TRBV7-2; unclear D gene. CDR3 bases: TGTGCCAGCAGCTTATCGCGGGCCGGGGCTGAAGCTTTCTTT. This translates into CASSLSRAGAEAFF.